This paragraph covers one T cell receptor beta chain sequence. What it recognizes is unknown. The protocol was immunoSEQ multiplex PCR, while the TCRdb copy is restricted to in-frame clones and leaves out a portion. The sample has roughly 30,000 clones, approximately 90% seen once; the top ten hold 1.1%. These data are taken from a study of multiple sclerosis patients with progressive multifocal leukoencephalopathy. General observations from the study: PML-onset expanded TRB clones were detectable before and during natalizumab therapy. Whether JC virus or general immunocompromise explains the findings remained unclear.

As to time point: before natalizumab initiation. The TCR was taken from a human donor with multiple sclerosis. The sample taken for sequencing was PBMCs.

The CDR3 is CASSPPGAGGETQYF. Here the CDR3 DNA reads TGTGCCAGCAGCCCCCCCGGAGCCGGGGGAGAGACCCAGTACTTC. The chain employs TRBV6-5 and TRBJ2-5; D might be TRBD2 (6 bases). CDR1 and CDR2 from the germline V gene are MNHEY and SVGAGI. V lost 6 bases to trimming and J lost 4 bases, with 18 bases between them. CDR3 length equals 15 residues.